Here is one T cell receptor beta chain with its context. Its antigen is currently unknown. These data belong to a study of cytomegalovirus exposure and HLA in healthy donors. Overall study findings and caveats: Several top significant clusters appeared, in a later analysis, to be linked to common viral pathogens. A later analysis found most CMV-associated TCR beta chains apparently HLA-restricted. TCR beta sequences reportedly predicted most subjects' HLA-A and HLA-B alleles accurately. The classifier reportedly diagnosed cytomegalovirus status with high sensitivity and specificity.

Both 60 Vbeta primers and 13 Jbeta primers went into the PCR. Assay: immunoSEQ multiplex PCR; the TCRdb copy retains only in-frame clones and omits some. The sample has 98,000 or so clones; about 9.4% are singletons. In germline, CDR1 is MGHDK, CDR2 SYGVNS. The V end was cut by 4 bases, the J end by 6 bases, with 6 bases between. This CDR3 has 11 residues. The gene calls are TRBV25-1 and TRBJ1-1; D remains ambiguous. This clonotype was sampled from a middle-aged man in good health and CMV-seropositive. The source material was PBMCs. Here the CDR3 reads CASSAVSEAFF. CDR3 coding DNA: TGTGCCAGCAGTGCGGTTTCTGAAGCTTTCTTT.